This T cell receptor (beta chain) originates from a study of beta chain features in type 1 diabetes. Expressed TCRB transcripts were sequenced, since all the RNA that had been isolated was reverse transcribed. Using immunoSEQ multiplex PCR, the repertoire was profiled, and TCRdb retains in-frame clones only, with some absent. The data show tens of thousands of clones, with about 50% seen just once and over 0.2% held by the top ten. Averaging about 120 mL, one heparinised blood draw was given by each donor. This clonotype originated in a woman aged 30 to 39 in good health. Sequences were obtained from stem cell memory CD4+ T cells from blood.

The CDR3, as DNA: TGTGCCAGCAGCGTAGGGCTAGCGGGAGTGGGGGAGACCCAGTACTTC. Translation gives CASSVGLAGVGETQYF. The chain combines TRBV9 with TRBJ2-5, with 10 bases matching TRBD2. The CDR3 spans 16 residues. Germline CDR1 reads SGDLS; CDR2 reads YYNGEE. The V and J ends lost 0 bases and 5 bases, in that order; junction bases with no gene match: 7.